The 2 T cell receptor beta chains given below trace back to one sample, sequenced in a study of cytomegalovirus exposure and HLA in healthy donors. The PCR used 60 Vbeta and 13 Jbeta primers. TCRdb's table, derived via immunoSEQ multiplex PCR, lists solely in-frame clones and lacks some. The sample carries roughly 100,000 clones, about 83% recorded once. The source material was PBMCs. The receptors shown here come from a man between 18 and 35 years old in good health and CMV-seronegative.

This chain uses TRBV5-6 with TRBJ2-3; TRBD2 aligns across 11 bases. CDR1 and CDR2 (germline): SGHDT, YYEEEE. V was clipped by 3 bases and J by 3 bases; unmatched bases: 3. The CDR3 is 15 amino acids. CDR3 protein: CASSSLAGGTDTQYF. DNA of the CDR3: TGTGCCAGCAGCTCCCTAGCGGGAGGAACAGATACGCAGTATTTT.

The chain is built from TRBV5-4 and TRBJ2-2; possibly TRBD1 for D (6 bases). Trimming shortened V by 0 bases and J by 5 bases, and 14 bases separated the two germline ends. The CDR3 extends over 16 amino acids. Germline V gives CDR1 SGHNT, CDR2 YYREEE (reference sequence). Here the CDR3 DNA reads TGTGCCAGCAGCTTGGGCAACAGGGCCCCAACCGGGGAGCTGTTTTTT. This sequence encodes CASSLGNRAPTGELFF. The full variable domain, completed using reference TRBV5-4 and TRBJ2-2, is ETGVTQSPTHLIKTRGQQVTLRCSSQSGHNTVSWYQQALGQGPQFIFQYYREEENGRGNFPPRFSGLQFPNYSSELNVNALELDDSALYLCASSLGNRAPTGELFFGEGSRLTVL.